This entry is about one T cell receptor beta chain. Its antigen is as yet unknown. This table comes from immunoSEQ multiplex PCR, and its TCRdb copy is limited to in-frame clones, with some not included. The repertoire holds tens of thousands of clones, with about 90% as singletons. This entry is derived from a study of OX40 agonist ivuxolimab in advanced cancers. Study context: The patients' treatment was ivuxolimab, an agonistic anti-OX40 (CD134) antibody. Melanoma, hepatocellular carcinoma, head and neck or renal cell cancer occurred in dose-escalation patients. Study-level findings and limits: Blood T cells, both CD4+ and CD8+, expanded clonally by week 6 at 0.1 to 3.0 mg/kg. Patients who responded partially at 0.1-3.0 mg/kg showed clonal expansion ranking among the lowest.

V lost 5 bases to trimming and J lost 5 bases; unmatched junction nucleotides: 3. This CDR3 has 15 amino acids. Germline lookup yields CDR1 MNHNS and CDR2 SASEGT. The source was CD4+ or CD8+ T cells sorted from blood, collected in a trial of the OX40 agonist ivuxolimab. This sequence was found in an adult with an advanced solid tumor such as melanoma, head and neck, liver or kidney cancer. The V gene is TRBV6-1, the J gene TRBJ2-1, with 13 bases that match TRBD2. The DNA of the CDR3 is TGTGCCAGCAGTTGGACTAGCGGGGGAAACAATGAGCAGTTCTTC. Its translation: CASSWTSGGNNEQFF.